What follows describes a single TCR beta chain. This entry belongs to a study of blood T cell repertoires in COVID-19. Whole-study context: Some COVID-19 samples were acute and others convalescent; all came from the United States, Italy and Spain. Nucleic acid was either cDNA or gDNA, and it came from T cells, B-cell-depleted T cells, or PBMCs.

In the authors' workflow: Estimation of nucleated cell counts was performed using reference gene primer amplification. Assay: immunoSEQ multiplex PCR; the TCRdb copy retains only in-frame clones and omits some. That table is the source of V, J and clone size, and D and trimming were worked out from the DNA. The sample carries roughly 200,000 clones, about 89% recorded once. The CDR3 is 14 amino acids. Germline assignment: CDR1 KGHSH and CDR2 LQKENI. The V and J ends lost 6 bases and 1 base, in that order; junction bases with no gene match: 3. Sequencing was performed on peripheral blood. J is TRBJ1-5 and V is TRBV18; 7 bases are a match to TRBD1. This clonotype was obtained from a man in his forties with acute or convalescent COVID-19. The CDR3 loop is CASSNRGSNQPQHF. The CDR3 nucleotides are TGTGCCAGCTCTAACAGGGGAAGCAATCAGCCCCAGCATTTT.